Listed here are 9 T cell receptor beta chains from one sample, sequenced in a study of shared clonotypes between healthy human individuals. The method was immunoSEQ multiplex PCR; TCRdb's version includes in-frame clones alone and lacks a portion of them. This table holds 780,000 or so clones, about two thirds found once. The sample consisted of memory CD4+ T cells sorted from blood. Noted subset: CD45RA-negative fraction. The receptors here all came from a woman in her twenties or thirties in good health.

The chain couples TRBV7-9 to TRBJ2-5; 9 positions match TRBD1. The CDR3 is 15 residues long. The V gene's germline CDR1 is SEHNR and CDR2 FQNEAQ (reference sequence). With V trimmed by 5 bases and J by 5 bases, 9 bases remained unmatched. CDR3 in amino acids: CASSPGDRVWETQYF. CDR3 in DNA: TGTGCCAGCAGCCCAGGGGACAGGGTGTGGGAGACCCAGTACTTC.

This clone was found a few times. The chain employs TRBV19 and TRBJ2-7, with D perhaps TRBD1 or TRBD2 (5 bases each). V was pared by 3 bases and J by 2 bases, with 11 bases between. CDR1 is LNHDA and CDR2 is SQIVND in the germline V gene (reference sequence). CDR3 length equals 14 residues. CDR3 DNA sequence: TGTGCCAGTAGTATTGGGGACGCGACCTACGAGCAGTACTTC. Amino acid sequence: CASSIGDATYEQYF.

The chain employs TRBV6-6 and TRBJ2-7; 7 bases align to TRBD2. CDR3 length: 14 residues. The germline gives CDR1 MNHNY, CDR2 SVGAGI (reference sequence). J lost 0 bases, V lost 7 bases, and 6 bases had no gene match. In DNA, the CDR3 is TGTGCCAGCACAGCGGGGACGAGCTCCTACGAGCAGTACTTC. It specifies CASTAGTSSYEQYF.

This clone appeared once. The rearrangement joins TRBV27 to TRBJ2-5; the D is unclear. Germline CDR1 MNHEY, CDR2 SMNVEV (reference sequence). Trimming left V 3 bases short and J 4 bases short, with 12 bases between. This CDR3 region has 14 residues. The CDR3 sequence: CASSFRAYSETQYF. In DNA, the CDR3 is TGTGCCAGCAGTTTTCGGGCATACTCAGAGACCCAGTACTTC.

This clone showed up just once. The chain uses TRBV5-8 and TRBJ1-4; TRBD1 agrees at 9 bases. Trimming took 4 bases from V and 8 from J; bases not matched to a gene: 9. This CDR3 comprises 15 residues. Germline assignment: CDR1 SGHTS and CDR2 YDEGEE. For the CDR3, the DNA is TGTGCCAGCAGCCCGGGGACAGGGAGCGTAGAAAAACTGTTTTTT. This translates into CASSPGTGSVEKLFF.

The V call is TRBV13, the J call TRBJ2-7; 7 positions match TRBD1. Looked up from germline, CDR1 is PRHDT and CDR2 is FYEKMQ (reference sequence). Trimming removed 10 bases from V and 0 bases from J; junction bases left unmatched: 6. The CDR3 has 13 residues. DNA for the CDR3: TGTGCCACTAGGACAGGACCCTCCTACGAGCAGTACTTC. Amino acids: CATRTGPSYEQYF.

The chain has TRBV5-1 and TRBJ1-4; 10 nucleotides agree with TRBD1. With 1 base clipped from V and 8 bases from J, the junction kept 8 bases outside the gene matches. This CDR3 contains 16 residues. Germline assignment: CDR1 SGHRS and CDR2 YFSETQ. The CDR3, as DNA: TGCGCCAGCAGCTTGTCCCGACAGGGGGCCGGGGAAAAACTGTTTTTT. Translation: CASSLSRQGAGEKLFF.

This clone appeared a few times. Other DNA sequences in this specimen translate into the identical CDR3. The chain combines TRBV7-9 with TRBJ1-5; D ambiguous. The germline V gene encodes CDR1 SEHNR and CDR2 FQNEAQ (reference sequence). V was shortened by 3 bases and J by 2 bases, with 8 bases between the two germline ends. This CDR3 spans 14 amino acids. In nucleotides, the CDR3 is TGTGCCAGCAGCTTCCCGGGTGGCAATCAGCCCCAGCATTTT. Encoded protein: CASSFPGGNQPQHF.

For the CDR3, the DNA is TGTGCCTGGAGTGTAGGGCACTACGAGCAGTACTTC. Its protein product is CAWSVGHYEQYF. The chain links TRBV30 to TRBJ2-7, with D hard to call. The CDR3 is 12 amino acids. Germline V gene data show CDR1 as GTSNPN and CDR2 as SVGIG (reference sequence). Trimming cost V 0 bases and J 3 bases, with 6 bases left between them.